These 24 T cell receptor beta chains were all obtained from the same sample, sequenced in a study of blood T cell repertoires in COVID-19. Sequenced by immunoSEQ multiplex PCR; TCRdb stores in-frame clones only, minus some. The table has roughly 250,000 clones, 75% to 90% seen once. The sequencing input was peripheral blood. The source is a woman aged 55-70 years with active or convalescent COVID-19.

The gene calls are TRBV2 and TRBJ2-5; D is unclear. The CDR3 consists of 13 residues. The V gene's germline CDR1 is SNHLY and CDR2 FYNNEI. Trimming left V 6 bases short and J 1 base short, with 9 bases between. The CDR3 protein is CASRRSIQETQYF. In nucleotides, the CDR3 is TGTGCCAGCAGGCGGTCTATCCAAGAGACCCAGTACTTC.

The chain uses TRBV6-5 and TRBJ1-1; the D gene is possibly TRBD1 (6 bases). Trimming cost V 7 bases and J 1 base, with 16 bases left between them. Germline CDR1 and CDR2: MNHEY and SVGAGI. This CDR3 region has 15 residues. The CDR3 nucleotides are TGTGCCAGCAACCCCTGGGGGGGGCCGAACACTGAAGCTTTCTTT. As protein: CASNPWGGPNTEAFF.

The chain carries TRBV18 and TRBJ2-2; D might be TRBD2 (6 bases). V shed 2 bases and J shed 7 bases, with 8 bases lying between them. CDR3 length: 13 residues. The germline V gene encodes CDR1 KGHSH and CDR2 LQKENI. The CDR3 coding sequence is TGTGCCAGCTCACCAATGGAGGGCGGGGAGCTGTTTTTT. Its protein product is CASSPMEGGELFF.

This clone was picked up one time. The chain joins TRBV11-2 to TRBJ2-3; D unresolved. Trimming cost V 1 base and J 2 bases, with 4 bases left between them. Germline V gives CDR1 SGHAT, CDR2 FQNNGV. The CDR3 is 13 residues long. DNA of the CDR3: TGTGCCAGCAGCTTAGTCCACACAGATACGCAGTATTTT. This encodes CASSLVHTDTQYF.

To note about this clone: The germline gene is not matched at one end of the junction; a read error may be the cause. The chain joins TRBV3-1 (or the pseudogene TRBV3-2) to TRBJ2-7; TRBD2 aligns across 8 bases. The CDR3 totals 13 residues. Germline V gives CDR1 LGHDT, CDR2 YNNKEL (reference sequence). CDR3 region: CASSQSAFSGAHF. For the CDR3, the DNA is TGTGCCAGCAGCCAGAGTGCCTTTAGCGGGGCCCACTTC.

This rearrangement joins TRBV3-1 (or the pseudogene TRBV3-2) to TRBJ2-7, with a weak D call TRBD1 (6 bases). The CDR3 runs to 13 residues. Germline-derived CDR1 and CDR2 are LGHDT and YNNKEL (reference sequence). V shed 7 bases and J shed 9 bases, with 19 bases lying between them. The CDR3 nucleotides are TGTGCCAGCAAAGGGGGTGGTCAGGGCGGGCAGTACTTC. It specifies CASKGGGQGGQYF.

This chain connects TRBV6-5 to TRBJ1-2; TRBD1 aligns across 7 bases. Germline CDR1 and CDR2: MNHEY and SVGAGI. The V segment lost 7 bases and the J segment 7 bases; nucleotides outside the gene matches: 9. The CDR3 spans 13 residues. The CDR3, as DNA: TGTGCCAGCAAGAGGGGGCAGGAGGGTGGCTACACCTTC. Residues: CASKRGQEGGYTF.

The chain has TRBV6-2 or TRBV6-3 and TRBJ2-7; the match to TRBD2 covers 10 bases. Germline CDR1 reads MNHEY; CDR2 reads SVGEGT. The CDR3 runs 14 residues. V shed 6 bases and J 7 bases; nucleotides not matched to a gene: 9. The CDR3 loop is CASSQGLAHGEQYF. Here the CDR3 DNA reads TGTGCCAGCAGCCAGGGACTAGCGCATGGGGAGCAGTACTTC.

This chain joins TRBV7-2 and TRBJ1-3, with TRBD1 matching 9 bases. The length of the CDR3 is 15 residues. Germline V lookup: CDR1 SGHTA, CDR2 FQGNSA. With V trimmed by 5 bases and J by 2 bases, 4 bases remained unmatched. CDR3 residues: CASSQDRGPGNTIYF. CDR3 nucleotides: TGTGCCAGCAGCCAGGACAGGGGACCTGGAAACACCATATATTTT.

In DNA, the CDR3 is TGCGCCAGCAGCCTTAAGGGACAGGGGTCTGGCTACACCTTC. Its translation is CASSLKGQGSGYTF. The chain has TRBV5-1 and TRBJ1-2; 10 positions agree with TRBD1. With V trimmed by 4 bases and J by 7 bases, 7 bases remained unmatched. The CDR3 runs 14 residues. Germline V lookup: CDR1 SGHRS, CDR2 YFSETQ.

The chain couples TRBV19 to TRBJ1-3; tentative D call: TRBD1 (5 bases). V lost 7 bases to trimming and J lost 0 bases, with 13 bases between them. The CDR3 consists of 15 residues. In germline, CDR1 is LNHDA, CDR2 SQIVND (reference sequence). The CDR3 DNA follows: TGTGCCAGTACTACGTGGGGGGGCTCTGGAAACACCATATATTTT. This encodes CASTTWGGSGNTIYF. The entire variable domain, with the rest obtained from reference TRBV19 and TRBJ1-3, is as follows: DGGITQSPKYLFRKEGQNVTLSCEQNLNHDAMYWYRQDPGQGLRLIYYSQIVNDFQKGDIAEGYSVSREKKESFPLTVTSAQKNPTAFYLCASTTWGGSGNTIYFGEGSWLTVV.

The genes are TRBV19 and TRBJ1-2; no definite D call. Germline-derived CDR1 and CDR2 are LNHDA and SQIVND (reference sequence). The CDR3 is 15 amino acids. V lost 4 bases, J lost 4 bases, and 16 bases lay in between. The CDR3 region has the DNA TGTGCCAGTAGTACCTCAGTCACCGCTCTCTATGGCTACACCTTC. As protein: CASSTSVTALYGYTF.

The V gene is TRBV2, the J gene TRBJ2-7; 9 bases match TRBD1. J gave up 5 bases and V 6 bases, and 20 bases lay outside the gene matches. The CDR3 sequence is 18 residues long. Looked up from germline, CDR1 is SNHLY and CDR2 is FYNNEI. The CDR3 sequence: CASRGPGQGVSVGNEQYF. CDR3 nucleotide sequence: TGTGCCAGCAGGGGTCCGGGACAGGGAGTTAGCGTTGGGAACGAGCAGTACTTC.

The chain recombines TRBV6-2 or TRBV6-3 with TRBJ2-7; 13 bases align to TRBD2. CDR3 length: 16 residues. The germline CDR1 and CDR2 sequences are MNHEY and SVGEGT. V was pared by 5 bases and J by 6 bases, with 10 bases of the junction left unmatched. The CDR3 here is CASSPGTSGDRGEQYF. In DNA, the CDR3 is TGTGCCAGCAGTCCCGGGACTAGCGGGGATCGGGGCGAGCAGTACTTC.

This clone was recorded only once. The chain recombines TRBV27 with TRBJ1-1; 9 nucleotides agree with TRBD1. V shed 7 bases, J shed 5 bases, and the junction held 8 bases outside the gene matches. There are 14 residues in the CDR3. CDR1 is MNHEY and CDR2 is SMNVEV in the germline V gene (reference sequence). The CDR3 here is CASTGQGKWTEAFF. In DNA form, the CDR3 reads TGTGCCAGCACGGGACAGGGCAAATGGACTGAAGCTTTCTTT.

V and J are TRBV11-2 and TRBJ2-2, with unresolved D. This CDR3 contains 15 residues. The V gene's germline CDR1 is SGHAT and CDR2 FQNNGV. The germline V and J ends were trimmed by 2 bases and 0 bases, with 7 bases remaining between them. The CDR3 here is CASSLRQSNTGELFF. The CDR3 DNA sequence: TGTGCCAGCAGCTTACGCCAGTCGAACACCGGGGAGCTGTTTTTT.

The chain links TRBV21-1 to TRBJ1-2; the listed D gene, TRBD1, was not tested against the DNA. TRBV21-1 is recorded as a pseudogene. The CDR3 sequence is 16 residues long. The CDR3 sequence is CASSKAAGRGIFLYTF. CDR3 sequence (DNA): TGTGCCAGCAGCAAAGCGGCCGGCAGGGGAATCTTTCTGTACACCTTC.

The CDR3 DNA reads as TGCGCCAGCAGCTCTGGACTAGCCCCGGTGGAGCAGTTCTTC. Residues: CASSSGLAPVEQFF. The chain has TRBV5-1 and TRBJ2-1, with 8 bases identical to TRBD2. This CDR3 region has 14 residues. V shed 3 bases, J shed 10 bases, and the junction held 9 bases outside the gene matches. Germline V lookup: CDR1 SGHRS, CDR2 YFSETQ.

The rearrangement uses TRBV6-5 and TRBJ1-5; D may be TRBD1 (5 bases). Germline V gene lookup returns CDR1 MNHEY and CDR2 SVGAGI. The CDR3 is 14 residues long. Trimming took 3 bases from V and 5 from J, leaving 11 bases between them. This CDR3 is CASSYRQGHQPQHF. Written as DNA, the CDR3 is TGTGCCAGCAGTTATAGGCAGGGTCATCAGCCCCAGCATTTT.

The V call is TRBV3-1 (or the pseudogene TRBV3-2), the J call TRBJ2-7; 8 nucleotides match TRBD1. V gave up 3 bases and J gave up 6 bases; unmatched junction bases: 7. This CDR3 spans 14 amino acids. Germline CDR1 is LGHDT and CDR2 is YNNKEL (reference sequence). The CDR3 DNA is TGTGCCAGCAGCCAGCTTCAGGGGGCGGCCGAGCAGTACTTC. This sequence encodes CASSQLQGAAEQYF.

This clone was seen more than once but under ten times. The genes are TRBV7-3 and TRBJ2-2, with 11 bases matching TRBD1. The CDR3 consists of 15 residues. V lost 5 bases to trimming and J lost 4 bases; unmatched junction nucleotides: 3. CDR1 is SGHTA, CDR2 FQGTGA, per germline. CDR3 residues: CASSPDRGLTGELFF. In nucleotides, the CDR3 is TGTGCCAGCAGCCCGGACAGGGGGCTCACCGGGGAGCTGTTTTTT.

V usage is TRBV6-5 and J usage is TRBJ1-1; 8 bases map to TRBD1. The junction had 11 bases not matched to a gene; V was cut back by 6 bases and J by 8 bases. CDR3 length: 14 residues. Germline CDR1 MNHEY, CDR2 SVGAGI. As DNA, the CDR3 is TGTGCCAGCAGGCTTGACAGGGGCGGACGGGAAGCTTTCTTT. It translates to CASRLDRGGREAFF.

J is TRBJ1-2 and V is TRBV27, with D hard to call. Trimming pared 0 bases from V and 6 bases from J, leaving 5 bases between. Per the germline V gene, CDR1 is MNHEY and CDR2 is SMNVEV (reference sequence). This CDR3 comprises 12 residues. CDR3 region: CASSLSGDGYTF. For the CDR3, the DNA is TGTGCCAGCAGTTTATCCGGGGATGGCTACACCTTC.

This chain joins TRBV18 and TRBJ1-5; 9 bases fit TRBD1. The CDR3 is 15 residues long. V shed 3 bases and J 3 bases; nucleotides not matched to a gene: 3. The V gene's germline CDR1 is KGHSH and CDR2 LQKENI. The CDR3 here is CASSPGTGNNQPQHF. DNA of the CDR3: TGTGCCAGCTCACCCGGGACAGGGAACAATCAGCCCCAGCATTTT.